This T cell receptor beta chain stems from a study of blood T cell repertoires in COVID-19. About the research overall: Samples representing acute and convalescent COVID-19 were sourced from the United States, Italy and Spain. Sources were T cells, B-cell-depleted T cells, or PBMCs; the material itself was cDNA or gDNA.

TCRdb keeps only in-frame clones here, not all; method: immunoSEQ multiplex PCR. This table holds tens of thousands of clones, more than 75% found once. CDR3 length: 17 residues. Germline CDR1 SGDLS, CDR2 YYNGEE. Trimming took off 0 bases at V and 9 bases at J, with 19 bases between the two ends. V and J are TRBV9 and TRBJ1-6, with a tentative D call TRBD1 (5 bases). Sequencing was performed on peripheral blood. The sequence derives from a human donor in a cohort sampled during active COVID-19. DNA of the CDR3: TGTGCCAGCAGCGTAGACTCATCCCGGGGGGTTGGTTCACCCCTCCACTTT. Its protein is CASSVDSSRGVGSPLHF.